These 9 T cell receptor beta chains were all obtained from the same sample, sequenced in a study of molecular identifiers for immune sequencing clone quantification (dated by TCRdb to 2016 to 2019). Receptor amplification or capture employed PCR. Sequenced using an Illumina HiSeq 4000. TCRdb reprocessing: public reads trimmed at Q25 with fastp, clones called with MiXCR, in-frame beta chains kept. Every entry covers one CDR3 protein and lists the most common genes and DNA from its rows. This sample gives roughly 71,000 distinct CDR3 sequences in total; roughly 18% of them show up just once. Around 1.5% of the sample lies in the top ten. The sample was naive CD8+ T cells from blood, with Jurkat cell RNA spiked in. This specimen's cell subset or site label, per the study, means: FACS-sorted CD8+CD4-CCR7+CD45RA+ naive T cells. The source is a human donor in good health. Some libraries in this study had Jurkat cell RNA spiked in.

This clonotype showed up many times. The V call is TRBV20-1, the J call TRBJ1-1, with 10 bases fitting TRBD1. After removal of 6 bases from V and 7 bases from J, the junction contained 8 bases not matched to a gene. This CDR3 spans 13 amino acids. Germline V lookup: CDR1 DFQATT, CDR2 SNEGSKA (reference sequence). The CDR3 loop reads CSAGPGQGFEAFF. CDR3 DNA sequence: TGCAGTGCCGGACCGGGACAGGGGTTTGAAGCTTTCTTT.

With regard to this clonotype: Mismatch with germline at one junction end may stem from a read error. The rearrangement uses TRBV28 and TRBJ2-3; D gene ambiguous. Germline V gives CDR1 MDHEN, CDR2 SYDVKM. CDR3 length: 13 residues. In nucleotides, the CDR3 is TGTGCCAGCAGTTCTCTCCTGGCAGACACGCAGTATTTT. Translating gives CASSSLLADTQYF.

This clonotype was picked up many times. The rearrangement uses TRBV7-6 and TRBJ2-7; D remains ambiguous. This CDR3 contains 13 residues. Germline lookup yields CDR1 SGHVS and CDR2 FNYEAQ. The V end was cut by 5 bases, the J end by 4 bases, with 12 bases between. The CDR3, as DNA: TGTGCCAGCAGCCCCGAAGGTCGTTACGAGCAGTACTTC. This translates into CASSPEGRYEQYF.

This clonotype was recorded at least ten times. The J gene is TRBJ2-3, the V gene TRBV24-1; TRBD1 agrees at 9 bases. Germline lookup yields CDR1 KGHDR and CDR2 SFDVKD. The length of the CDR3 is 15 residues. The J segment lost 4 bases and the V segment lost 7 bases, leaving 8 bases of the junction unmatched. CDR3 in DNA: TGTGCCACCAGGGGACAGGGTATGGTAGCAGATACGCAGTATTTT. Its protein product is CATRGQGMVADTQYF.

This clonotype was recorded a few times. Here the CDR3 reads CASSPRGIGTYEQYF. The CDR3 DNA reads TGTGCCAGCAGCCCAAGGGGAATTGGGACCTACGAGCAGTACTTC. The chain carries TRBV11-2 and TRBJ2-7, with D possibly matching TRBD1 (5 bases). Trimming left V 5 bases short and J 2 bases short, with 16 bases between. CDR3 length equals 15 residues. Germline V lookup: CDR1 SGHAT, CDR2 FQNNGV.

This clonotype occurred many times. The chain has TRBV7-9 and TRBJ1-1; D ambiguous. The CDR3 has 15 amino acids. Germline loops: CDR1 SEHNR, CDR2 FQNEAQ (reference sequence). The V and J ends lost 5 bases and 3 bases respectively, with 16 bases between them. This CDR3 reads CASSPTFREDTEAFF. CDR3 nucleotide sequence: TGTGCCAGCAGCCCAACTTTTAGGGAGGACACTGAAGCTTTCTTT. Variable domain in full (rest from reference TRBV7-9 and TRBJ1-1): DTGVSQNPRHKITKRGQNVTFRCDPISEHNRLYWYRQTLGQGPEFLTYFQNEAQLEKSRLLSDRFSAERPKGSFSTLEIQRTEQGDSAMYLCASSPTFREDTEAFFGQGTRLTVV.

The genes are TRBV6-9 and TRBJ1-4; 7 bases are a match to TRBD1. The V and J ends lost 7 bases and 7 bases, in that order; junction bases with no gene match: 9. Germline loops: CDR1 MNHGY, CDR2 SVAAGI. This CDR3 contains 14 residues. The CDR3 sequence is CASTIDRESEKLFF. CDR3 coding DNA: TGTGCCAGCACCATCGACAGGGAGAGTGAAAAACTGTTTTTT.

As for this clonotype: This may arise from a read error, as a much more abundant clone is one base away. CDR3: CASSVGIVHEQYF. The CDR3 DNA sequence: TGTGCCAGCAGTGTGGGGATAGTCCACGAGCAGTACTTC. This chain uses TRBV27 with TRBJ2-7; unclear D gene. From germline, CDR1 is MNHEY and CDR2 SMNVEV (reference sequence). Trimming took off 5 bases at V and 5 bases at J, with 13 bases between the two ends. The CDR3 is 13 amino acids.

This clonotype has at least ten counts. The genes are TRBV20-1 and TRBJ1-1; D may be TRBD1 (6 bases). The CDR3 is 13 amino acids. Trimming took 3 bases from V and 3 from J, leaving 11 bases between them. From germline, CDR1 is DFQATT and CDR2 SNEGSKA (reference sequence). The CDR3 protein is CSASWGRDTEAFF. The CDR3, as DNA: TGCAGTGCTAGCTGGGGGCGAGACACTGAAGCTTTCTTT.